This T cell receptor (beta chain) was captured by sequencing in a study of cytomegalovirus exposure and HLA in healthy donors (dated by TCRdb to the late 2010s). Looking at the study overall: An earlier analysis of roughly 630 of the donors reported 250 to 300 Gb of sequence data and about 100 million unique TCR beta sequences from about 200 million T cells. In an earlier analysis of a few hundred of the donors, high-throughput TCR beta sequencing was used to judge whether each TCR beta V gene segment behaved as functional or pseudogenic. Rather than using new phenotypic data, the later analysis identified candidate immune exposures from TCR beta sequences and from how often those sequences occurred across donors. The study aimed to test whether signatures of past pathogen exposure could be identified by cataloging public T cell receptors. Among the approximately 420 genotyped donors, approximately 76% belonged to the genetic ancestry cluster associated with self-reported Caucasian donors. A later analysis re-analyzed previously published TCR beta repertoires from hundreds of donors and added high-resolution HLA genotyping to study TCR occurrence patterns. Class I and class II HLA loci were covered by the typing at four-digit resolution. Several DR-DQ haplotypes were treated as single units for association and clustering because of strong linkage in the cohort. Genome-wide SNP genotypes for about 55% of the roughly 670 donors were used in a later genetic analysis, which treated that subset as a discovery cohort. Along with the roughly 710-subject first cohort, a separate validation cohort of about 110 different subjects was used. High-throughput TCR immunosequencing, statistical association of individual TCRs with disease status, and machine learning were combined to predict cytomegalovirus infection status. All discovery cohort repertoires had been generated on a single sequencing platform. About 280 gigabases of sequencing data and some 85 million unique TCR sequences were included in an early release covering 550 to 650 HLA-typed donors. The number of typed donors differed by locus: roughly 620-630 for A, B, C, DRB1 and DQB1; approximately 520 for DQA1; some 590 for DPA1; and about 450 for DPB1. The study used immunosequencing to profile the T cell repertoires of more than 650 subjects and linked those repertoires to cytomegalovirus serostatus. Among some 410 genotyped donors of the cohort, an average of approximately 220,000 unique TCR beta nucleotide sequences was sequenced per donor, of which 15% to 20% were non-productive. Donor age, sex, ethnicity and CMV serostatus were collected together with the repertoire data. What the research found in general, with its limitations: Linkage disequilibrium might explain the correlated functional status among segregating V segments, but an unknown experimental factor could not be ruled out. A later analysis found that most CMV-associated TCR beta chains appeared HLA-restricted, with HLA associations seemingly driven largely by CMV exposure. According to a later genetic analysis, donors in an Asian-associated ancestry cluster had fewer N-insertions in productive TCRs than the approximately 670-donor mean. According to a later analysis, parvovirus B19, influenza, CMV and Epstein-Barr virus appeared linked to several top co-occurrence clusters. For the cohort, immune exposure information was limited to CMV serostatus. A further reported finding was that TCR beta sequences accurately predicted the HLA-A and HLA-B alleles for most subjects in the first cohort. V-gene and J-gene trimming of TCR beta chains was associated with a missense DCLRE1C variant in a later genetic analysis, and the association was replicated in an independent cohort. It was suggested by the authors that the approach could potentially be generalized to other disease states and immunological phenotypes. While some public TCRs were present in many individuals, most TCR sequences turned up only very rarely across donors. Strong co-occurrence of HLA alleles, especially DR and DQ, made assigning TCR associations to individual alleles difficult. A cluster of highly shared sequence variants was judged likely to represent a technical artifact of the sequencing pipeline. The 87-base-pair reads could not distinguish some IMGT-functional V segments, including TRBV6-2 and TRBV6-3, so those segments were excluded. The classifier was reported to diagnose cytomegalovirus status with high specificity and sensitivity in both the original and validation cohorts. Presence/absence analyses assumed roughly uniform sequencing depth across donors, an assumption that may not hold. Specific HLA alleles were associated with 15,000 to 20,000 TCR beta sequences at a false discovery rate of 0.05 in a later analysis. In an earlier analysis of over 550 of the donors, most TCR beta V segments were observed in productive rearrangements about 90% or about 30% of the time, broadly matching IMGT annotations. The earlier analysis of around 600 of the donors excluded around 17 rarely observed V segments, including chromosome 9 orphons, because counts were too low. A total of 150 to 200 TCR beta chains were listed by the study as associated with cytomegalovirus. In a later analysis, TCR association rates were found to vary across HLA loci, with the most associated TCRs seen for DRB1 alleles and the fewest for HLA-C alleles. In vitro tests confirmed that three of the cytomegalovirus-associated TCR beta chains recognize cytomegalovirus antigens. The cohort was sequenced for TCR beta chains only, and without alpha or paired-chain data the features that could be detected were limited. Because HLA typing was unavailable for some donors at each locus, only the typed subset was used in association tests. In a later analysis, HLA-associated TCR beta chains showed more clonal expansion and lower generation probabilities than non-associated chains that were equally common.

About this clone itself: Its antigen has not been determined. No qualities accompany the bases; no much larger clone lies one base away.

The cohort was made up of 650 to 700 healthy bone marrow donors. All cohort members were sampled while nominally healthy, although unrecorded immune exposures were likely present. The donor was CMV seronegative and was included in the group of approximately 350 seronegative cohort members. A peripheral blood sample was provided by each donor, and peripheral blood mononuclear cells were used for TCR beta sequencing. The Qiagen DNeasy Blood Extraction Kit was used to extract genomic DNA from the blood cell samples. To prepare the library, the immunoSEQ multiplex PCR assay was applied. A mixture of 60 forward primers for TCR Vbeta segments and 13 reverse primers for TCR Jbeta segments was used in the multiplex PCR. The CDR3 region of rearranged TCR beta genes was amplified from genomic DNA with a multiplex PCR assay. The Illumina HiSeq System was used to sequence the amplified TCR beta libraries as 87-base-pair reads. In the original analysis: A later analysis tallied around 80 million unique TCR beta chains across the 550 to 850 repertoires, and some 12 million of those chains were shared by two or more donors. A nearest-neighbor algorithm error-corrected the raw reads and collapsed the reads into unique sequences, merging closely related sequences to remove PCR and sequencing errors. V, D and J gene segments were assigned by aligning CDR3 sequences to IMGT reference sequences. For a sequence to be retained, a match of at least six nucleotides to both a V gene segment and a J gene segment was required. A rearrangement was called productive if the CDR3 had no stop codons and remained in frame with V and J, and every other rearrangement was called non-productive. CDR3 was defined by IMGT convention, running from the second conserved V-encoded cysteine to the conserved J-encoded phenylalanine. Sequences without an unambiguous match to a single V gene segment were excluded from the earlier analysis of approximately 600 of the donors. In an earlier analysis of roughly 500 of the donors, V segments were called functional above 56.7% productive rearrangements and were called segregating when the between-donor standard deviation exceeded 5%. A statistical classification framework was developed to diagnose cytomegalovirus status using the catalog of TCR beta chain sequences. In a later analysis, TCR nucleotide sequences were compared against IMGT/GENE-DB human TR gene sequences so that V and J genes could be assigned. In a later analysis, CDR3 sequences and most-parsimonious VDJ recombination scenarios were assigned using the TCRdist pipeline. In a later analysis, each TCR beta chain was defined by its CDR3 amino acid sequence together with its V-gene family, and reads without a unique V-gene family were excluded. As a way to deal with suspected cross-contamination and a sequencing artifact, a later analysis dropped over 550 nucleotide sequences that were highly shared and had low generation probability. A later analysis calculated a clonal expansion index for each public chain from normalized within-repertoire ranks of inferred template counts. In a later analysis, generation probabilities were computed using a VDJ recombination model fitted to out-of-frame rearrangements, and the results were checked against IGoR. Hypergeometric tests were used in a later analysis to score TCR-TCR, TCR-HLA and TCR-CMV co-occurrence, with a repertoire-size bias correction applied to the TCR pairs. In a later analysis, false discovery rates were estimated by permuting HLA or CMV assignments 20 times. In a later analysis, co-occurring TCRs were grouped using DBSCAN, and TCRdist sequence similarity was added for clustering within HLA-allele-positive subsets. Repertoires with fewer than 30,000 or more than 120,000 public chains were left out of co-occurrence clustering, as were four to six repertoires with anomalous nucleotide sharing. TCRdb holds this immuneACCESS table with in-frame rearrangements only. Some clones are missing; in checked studies, unresolved V genes explain under half, and the rest has no known cause. D and trimming were read from the DNA, whereas the V and J calls and clone size are those reported in that table. This sample has more than 85,000 clones in its table, and 70% to 80% of those were observed once. In total, the top ten clones hold approximately 2% of the sample.

Taken from the germline V gene, the CDR1 and CDR2 loops are SGHRS and YFSETQ. From the cysteine through the phenylalanine, the CDR3 covers 17 amino acids. Only the CDR3 part of the read is kept: 51 bases, read in frame from the first base. Here V drops 4 bases and J drops 5 bases, and the junction holds 12 bases not matched to any gene. Recombination connected TRBV5-1 to TRBJ2-2; 9 bases in between match TRBD2. This TCR was recovered from a young man in good health and CMV-seronegative. Sample: PBMCs. The sequenced DNA is TGCGCCAGCAGCAGAGCGGGGGGTCGCGATGGGACCGGGGAGCTGTTTTTT. This translates into CASSRAGGRDGTGELFF.